A single sample is the source of the 8 T cell receptor beta chains below, sequenced in a study of regulatory T cells in long-lasting Graves disease. Libraries of TCR beta came from iRepertoire HTBI primers plus Arm-PCR of CDR3 regions. TCRdb independently ran MiXCR on the multiplex PCR reads; one entry per CDR3 protein. The table includes approximately 470,000 distinct CDR3 sequences, roughly 17% detected once. Time point indicated: newly diagnosed GD, antithyroid drugs for less than 3 months. RNA from PBMCs was the source of the TCR library. This sample also appeared in a second study, on T cells in Graves' hyperthyroidism and ophthalmopathy.

The sequences come from peripheral blood mononuclear cells (PBMCs), collected at new diagnosis, from a patient treated with antithyroid drugs. The receptor set was obtained from a middle-aged man with Graves disease.

As to this clonotype: A much larger clone lies one base from this, so it may be a read error. J is TRBJ2-3 and V is TRBV5-1; 9 bases align to TRBD1. Gene TRBJ2-1 matches the end of the DNA better, so the J call may be wrong. Germline V gene lookup returns CDR1 SGHRS and CDR2 YFSETQ. The CDR3 totals 17 residues. The CDR3 loop is CASSLVYSGQGYNGQFF. The CDR3 region has the DNA TGCGCCAGCAGCTTGGTTTATTCGGGACAGGGTTACAATGGGCAGTTCTTC.

At least ten counts were recorded for this clonotype. The chain joins TRBV10-1 to TRBJ2-7; D ambiguous. V shed 2 bases and J shed 3 bases, with 8 bases lying between them. Germline-derived CDR1 and CDR2 are WNHNN and SYGVQD (reference sequence). The CDR3 runs 13 residues. CDR3 in amino acids: CASSEGPSYEQYF. The CDR3 DNA follows: TGCGCCAGCAGTGAGGGACCAAGCTACGAGCAGTACTTC.

This rearrangement joins TRBV10-2 to TRBJ2-7, with D unresolved. Trimming took off 6 bases at V and 6 bases at J, with 9 bases between the two ends. The CDR3 has 11 residues. CDR1 is WSHSY, CDR2 SAAADI, per germline. The CDR3 loop is CASSPQFEQYF. The CDR3 DNA reads TGCGCCAGCAGCCCGCAGTTCGAGCAGTACTTC.

This clonotype was counted many times. The gene calls are TRBV2 and TRBJ1-2, with a weak D call TRBD1 (5 bases). The CDR3 runs to 14 residues. V lost 3 bases and J 5 bases, leaving 13 bases between the germline ends. Per the germline V gene, CDR1 is SNHLY and CDR2 is FYNNEI. CDR3 protein: CASSDGGIEYGYTF. CDR3 coding DNA: TGTGCCAGCAGTGACGGGGGTATAGAGTATGGCTACACCTTC.

There are a few counts of this clonotype. The J gene is TRBJ2-2, the V gene TRBV12-3 or TRBV12-4, with 12 bases aligning to TRBD1. The CDR3 runs to 15 residues. After removal of 4 bases from V and 6 bases from J, the junction contained 3 bases not matched to a gene. The CDR3 is CASSSGTGGAGELFF. As DNA, the CDR3 is TGTGCCAGCAGTTCCGGGACAGGGGGCGCCGGGGAGCTGTTTTTT.

This clonotype has just a few counts. The rearrangement uses TRBV11-3 and TRBJ1-4; 9 nucleotides line up with TRBD1. V was pared by 4 bases and J by 8 bases, with 8 bases of the junction left unmatched. The CDR3 extends over 15 amino acids. The germline gives CDR1 SGHNT, CDR2 YENEEA. The CDR3 DNA reads as TGTGCCAGCAGCTCCCCGACAGGGGGATACGAAAAACTGTTTTTT. Its protein product is CASSSPTGGYEKLFF.

This clonotype occurred many times. The V gene is TRBV2, the J gene TRBJ2-1; TRBD2 is a possible D gene (7 bases). Trimming shortened V by 6 bases and J by 9 bases, and 12 bases separated the two germline ends. CDR1 and CDR2 from the germline V gene are SNHLY and FYNNEI. The length of the CDR3 is 12 residues. CDR3 nucleotides: TGTGCCAGCAGGAGGGGGGGCCGTGAGCAGTTCTTC. It specifies CASRRGGREQFF.

This clonotype showed up many times. V is TRBV2 and J is TRBJ2-7, with 13 nucleotides matching TRBD2. V lost 6 bases, J lost 0 bases, and 11 bases stayed unmatched. Germline CDR1 is SNHLY and CDR2 is FYNNEI. The CDR3 sequence is 18 residues long. This chain's CDR3 is CASRESRLAGGTSYEQYF. The CDR3 DNA follows: TGTGCCAGCAGAGAAAGCCGACTAGCGGGAGGAACCTCCTACGAGCAGTACTTC.